This T cell receptor beta chain emerged from a study of PD-1 blockade in classical Hodgkin lymphoma. Sequenced by immunoSEQ multiplex PCR; TCRdb stores in-frame clones only, minus some. Among some 13,000 clones listed, 91% were seen once. Every one of the patients relapsed after autologous stem cell transplantation (brentuximab vedotin exposure was variable). Germline V CDR1 and CDR2: SGHVS, FQNEAQ. The CDR3 length is 16 residues. General study points: Relapsed/refractory patients reportedly had lower baseline diversity than newly diagnosed patients. Diversity similar to that of newly diagnosed patients was seen at baseline in complete responders. Compared with baseline, CD4+ but not CD8+ TCR diversity had risen significantly by C4D1.

A word on this clone: The antigen is not known. Germline is not matched at one junction end, which may reflect a read error.

This receptor was obtained from a human donor with classical Hodgkin lymphoma. The chain links TRBV7-8 to TRBJ2-1; 10 bases agree with TRBD2. Specimen: peripheral blood mononuclear cells (PBMCs), collected at baseline. The CDR3 DNA sequence: TGTGCCAGCAGTTTAGGGGGACTAGCGCTAGGCAATGAGCAGTTCTTC. Protein sequence: CASSLGGLALGNEQFF. The variable domain in full, completed from reference TRBV7-8 and TRBJ2-1, reads GAGVSQSPRYKVAKRGQDVALRCDPISGHVSLFWYQQALGQGPEFLTYFQNEAQLDKSGLPSDRFFAERPEGSVSTLKIQRTQQEDSAVYLCASSLGGLALGNEQFFGPGTRLTVL.